A selection of T cell receptor beta chains follows, all from one sample in a study of shared clonotypes between healthy human individuals. Libraries were prepared by immunoSEQ multiplex PCR; TCRdb keeps only in-frame clonotypes and omits some of them. Of around 480,000 clones detected, 75% to 80% appear once; the ten largest clones hold 9.5% to 15%. Material: PBMCs. The receptors were gathered from a woman in her thirties or forties in good health. Some clones in this sample may be carry-over from other donors' samples. The conserved cysteine and the conserved F or W are not part of the CDR3 here. The size of a clone is reported for some rows only, either as once, few or many, or as a class for expanded clones.

size,V,J,CDR3
once,TRBV28,TRBJ1-1,ASSLEWDRGHRPLNTEAF
few,TRBV5-4,TRBJ2-2,ASSFGRERAGELF
.,TRBV11-2,TRBJ2-7,ASTYTANSYEQY
.,TRBV30,TRBJ2-5,AWSVLPQGALETQY
.,TRBV5-4,TRBJ1-2,ASSPTLLVRDSNYGYT
.,TRBV28,TRBJ2-2,ASFWGREVAGELF
.,TRBV28,TRBJ1-2,ASSTIRGSNYGYT
few,TRBV7-2,TRBJ2-1,ASSLAGPSSYNEQF
.,TRBV29-1,TRBJ2-5,SGETSGRKETQY
.,TRBV7-2,TRBJ1-2,ASSLVVGGNYGYT
.,TRBV19,TRBJ1-2,ASSIIFGQGGGGYT
.,TRBV9,TRBJ2-7,ASSVGLAGNEQY
once,TRBV5-8,TRBJ2-1,ASSLGLAGEQF
.,TRBV19,TRBJ2-2,ASQATRDRALGRTGELF
.,TRBV5-5,TRBJ2-7,ASSLDRSYEQY
.,TRBV7-2,TRBJ2-7,ASSGRSSYEQY
once,TRBV19,TRBJ2-4,ASSPGTGAPKNIQY
many,TRBV6-1,TRBJ1-4,ASSEALGSNEKLF
.,TRBV6-5,TRBJ2-5,ASSRPGAGETQY
.,TRBV6-5,TRBJ1-4,ASSKQGGDEKLF
.,TRBV10-1,TRBJ2-1,ASSEPRSDTNEQF
.,TRBV29-1,TRBJ2-5,SAGDSKGETQY
.,TRBV19,TRBJ2-5,ASSGGNREETQY
.,TRBV18,TRBJ1-6,ASSPSTGSYSPLH
once,TRBV30,TRBJ1-2,AWRPSDRVYYGYT
once,TRBV7-9,TRBJ1-2,ASSRGQHYGYT
.,TRBV27,TRBJ2-7,ASSFPGREQY
.,TRBV28,TRBJ2-2,ASSLPSNTGELF
.,TRBV28,TRBJ2-1,ASSEQGQTYNEQF
.,TRBV30,TRBJ1-3,AWSVRGSGNTIY
.,TRBV30,TRBJ2-7,AWSGQLAGGLKY
.,TRBV7-7,TRBJ2-3,ASSPQPRDTQY
once,TRBV5-1,TRBJ2-1,ASSKTSGSDNEQF
.,TRBV29-1,TRBJ2-1,SAVESVNEQF
.,TRBV6-5,TRBJ2-7,ASSPLSGSSYEQY
.,TRBV18,TRBJ2-1,ASSPPGLAGNEQF
.,TRBV4-2,TRBJ1-4,ASRPGTGNEKLF
.,TRBV7-8,TRBJ2-7,ASSLTGDEQY
.,TRBV7-2,TRBJ2-2,ASSFSGNTGELF
few,TRBV7-8,TRBJ2-3,ASSWSRTSVSTDTQY
.,TRBV14,TRBJ1-1,ASSQGANTEAF
.,TRBV18,TRBJ1-5,ASSPGDNQPQH